The T cell receptor beta chain under discussion was sequenced for a study of T cell responses to AZD1222 COVID-19 vaccine. Study observations and caveats: Targets within unmutated variant regions were reportedly found for nearly half of spike-specific TCRs.

Profiled with immunoSEQ multiplex PCR; TCRdb holds only in-frame clones, not every one. This table holds 130,000 or so clones, roughly nine tenths found once. Of note for this clone: Its antigen is still unknown. Mismatch with germline at one junction end may stem from a read error. The identical CDR3 is also encoded by other nucleotide sequences in the sample.

Germline V lookup: CDR1 KGHDR, CDR2 SFDVKD. This CDR3 spans 15 amino acids. V and J are TRBV24-1 and TRBJ2-2, with D uncertain. This sample comprised peripheral blood, obtained on day 0 of AZD1222 vaccination. This sequence was found in an adult in good health. The CDR3 coding sequence is TGTGCCACCAGTGATCTTGGACCGAATACCGGGGAGCTGTTTTTT. The encoded protein is CATSDLGPNTGELFF.